This passage covers 21 T cell receptor beta chains from one sample sequenced in a study of Tregs in tolerant kidney transplant recipients. The nonmyeloablative bone marrow transplants came from related graft donors, with transient mixed chimerism. Using immunoSEQ multiplex PCR, the repertoire was profiled, and TCRdb retains in-frame clones only, with some absent. The repertoire holds about 90,000 clones, 93% seen once, with 1.5% to 2% in the top ten. The material sequenced was CD4+ T cells from blood (PBMCs), taken 12 months after the transplant. Source of these receptors: a human patient who received a combined kidney and bone marrow transplant. T cells may partly derive from the graft donor.

J is TRBJ2-6 and V is TRBV9; D gene unclear. Germline V gives CDR1 SGDLS, CDR2 YYNGEE. This CDR3 contains 14 residues. Trimming stripped 4 bases from V and 2 bases from J, with 7 bases between. The chain's CDR3 is CASSTKPGANVLTF. CDR3 sequence (DNA): TGTGCCAGCAGCACCAAGCCTGGGGCCAACGTCCTGACTTTC.

The chain recombines TRBV23-1 with TRBJ2-7; the D is unclear. TRBV23-1 is given ORF status, its function remaining uncertain. V was pared by 3 bases and J by 3 bases, with 15 bases between. This CDR3 is built from 15 residues. The DNA of the CDR3 is TGCGCCAGCAGTCAGCAGGCGTGGGTTCACTACGAGCAGTACTTC. This codes for CASSQQAWVHYEQYF.

Written as DNA, the CDR3 is TGTGCCAGCACCTCTAGCGGGGGGTTTAAGCAGTATTTT. Amino acids: CASTSSGGFKQYF. J is TRBJ2-3 and V is TRBV19; the match to TRBD2 covers 11 bases. The CDR3 runs 13 residues. Per germline, CDR1 LNHDA and CDR2 SQIVND (reference sequence). The V and J ends lost 9 bases and 11 bases, in that order; junction bases with no gene match: 10.

This chain connects TRBV7-2 to TRBJ1-2; perhaps TRBD1 as D (6 bases). V was trimmed by 3 bases and J by 3 bases, leaving 8 bases between them. CDR1 is SGHTA, CDR2 FQGNSA, per germline. The CDR3 length is 13 residues. CDR3 bases: TGTGCCAGCAGCTTCAGGGGAGACTATGGCTACACCTTC. This sequence encodes CASSFRGDYGYTF.

This clone was seen a single time. The chain has TRBV6-5 and TRBJ1-4; 8 nucleotides match TRBD1. This CDR3 comprises 14 residues. Germline V gene data show CDR1 as MNHEY and CDR2 as SVGAGI. The junction had 4 bases not matched to a gene; V was cut back by 2 bases and J by 8 bases. CDR3 protein: CASSYDRGGEKLFF. CDR3 bases: TGTGCCAGCAGTTACGACAGGGGTGGAGAAAAACTGTTTTTT.

This rearrangement joins TRBV21-1 to TRBJ2-3; the table's D call of TRBD1 was not tested on the DNA. TRBV21-1 is classified as a pseudogene. There are 15 residues in the CDR3. The CDR3 loop reads CASSNKTGGTDTQYF. In nucleotides, the CDR3 is TGTGCCAGCAGCAACAAGACAGGGGGGACAGATACGCAGTATTTT.

This chain uses TRBV5-8 with TRBJ1-1; D gene ambiguous. From germline, CDR1 is SGHTS and CDR2 YDEGEE. This CDR3 contains 15 residues. The germline V and J ends were trimmed by 2 bases and 1 base, with 12 bases remaining between them. The CDR3 region has the DNA TGTGCCAGCAGCTTTTCTTTTGGGCCGAACACTGAAGCTTTCTTT. Its translation: CASSFSFGPNTEAFF.

The chain joins TRBV28 to TRBJ2-5; D may be TRBD1 (7 bases). The CDR3 is 13 amino acids. V was pared by 2 bases and J by 13 bases, with 17 bases between. CDR1 MDHEN and CDR2 SYDVKM come from the germline V gene. CDR3 region: CASSLPDREVLYF. The CDR3 bases are TGTGCCAGCAGTTTACCAGACAGGGAGGTTCTGTACTTC.

The chain is built from TRBV7-7 and TRBJ2-5, with 8 positions matching TRBD1. Per the germline V gene, CDR1 is SSHAT and CDR2 is FNYEAQ (reference sequence). With V trimmed by 2 bases and J by 5 bases, 13 bases remained unmatched. This CDR3 has 17 residues. In nucleotides, the CDR3 is TGTGCCAGCAGCTTAAACGTTCCCGGGACAGGTGGGGAGACCCAGTACTTC. This codes for CASSLNVPGTGGETQYF.

J is TRBJ2-3 and V is TRBV4-3; D remains unclear. From germline, CDR1 is LGHNA and CDR2 YSLEER. The CDR3 covers 14 residues. Trimming removed 0 bases at V and 2 bases at J, with 6 bases between. The DNA of the CDR3 is TGCGCCAGCAGCCAAGACAGATACACAGATACGCAGTATTTT. Amino acid sequence: CASSQDRYTDTQYF.

The chain carries TRBV7-2 and TRBJ2-1; no firm D call. The CDR3 is 14 amino acids. The germline CDR1 and CDR2 sequences are SGHTA and FQGNSA. Trimming took off 2 bases at V and 5 bases at J, with 10 bases between the two ends. The CDR3 reads CASSLSLGHNEQFF. CDR3 DNA: TGTGCCAGCAGCTTATCCCTAGGCCACAATGAGCAGTTCTTC.

The CDR3 coding sequence is TGTGCCAGCAGCACCGGACTAGCGGGAGAAACCCAGTACTTC. Its translation is CASSTGLAGETQYF. This chain links TRBV9 with TRBJ2-5; 13 bases align to TRBD2. Germline V lookup: CDR1 SGDLS, CDR2 YYNGEE. The trim removed 4 bases at V and 8 bases at J, leaving 5 bases unmatched. The CDR3 is 14 amino acids.

The rearrangement joins TRBV18 to TRBJ1-4, with unresolved D. CDR3 size: 14 residues. Trimming removed 3 bases from V and 0 bases from J, with 5 bases in between. Germline CDR1 reads KGHSH; CDR2 reads LQKENI. CDR3 sequence reads: CASSPAATNEKLFF. CDR3 nucleotide sequence: TGTGCCAGCTCACCGGCAGCAACTAATGAAAAACTGTTTTTT.

J is TRBJ2-7 and V is TRBV7-2; TRBD1 matches at 10 bases. V trimming: 5 bases; J trimming: 3 bases; junction bases outside the gene matches: 7. Germline values: CDR1 SGHTA, CDR2 FQGNSA. This CDR3 is built from 15 residues. CDR3 in DNA: TGTGCCAGCAGCCCTGGACAGGGGGGTTTCTACGAGCAGTACTTC. Its protein product is CASSPGQGGFYEQYF.

This chain connects TRBV7-9 to TRBJ2-1, with 9 bases that match TRBD2. Germline V gives CDR1 SEHNR, CDR2 FQNEAQ (reference sequence). J lost 7 bases, V lost 5 bases, and 9 bases had no gene match. The CDR3 is 15 amino acids. The CDR3 coding sequence is TGTGCCAGCAGCCATAGCGGGGGATTTGGAAATGAGCAGTTCTTC. The encoded protein is CASSHSGGFGNEQFF.

The chain joins TRBV5-1 to TRBJ2-3; TRBD2 matches 10 bases. This CDR3 region has 16 residues. Germline loops: CDR1 SGHRS, CDR2 YFSETQ. The V gene end was trimmed by 4 bases and the J gene end by 4 bases; junction bases not matched to a gene: 9. The CDR3 nucleotides read TGCGCCAGCAGCCCACCGGGACTAGCGAATGCAGATACGCAGTATTTT. This sequence encodes CASSPPGLANADTQYF.

In its sample, this clone was seen once. This chain's CDR3 is CASSIGGGHTEAFF. The CDR3, as DNA: TGTGCCAGTAGTATCGGCGGGGGCCACACTGAAGCTTTCTTT. The V call is TRBV19, the J call TRBJ1-1, with D perhaps TRBD1 (6 bases). With 3 bases removed from V and 3 bases from J, the gap between germline ends came to 11 bases. The CDR3 length is 14 residues. CDR1 and CDR2 from the germline V gene are LNHDA and SQIVND (reference sequence).

The rearrangement links TRBV7-9 to TRBJ2-2, with D possibly matching TRBD1 (5 bases). V shed 8 bases and J shed 1 base, with 14 bases lying between them. Germline assignment: CDR1 SEHNR and CDR2 FQNEAQ (reference sequence). The CDR3 extends over 15 amino acids. CDR3 nucleotide sequence: TGTGCCAGCGGCGCTCGCAGGGTGAACACCGGGGAGCTGTTTTTT. Protein product: CASGARRVNTGELFF.

This clone is medium-sized (0.01 to 0.1%) by share. This CDR3 is CASRGQGLAEAFF. DNA for the CDR3: TGTGCCAGCAGGGGCCAGGGTCTCGCTGAAGCTTTCTTT. The V gene is TRBV6-1, the J gene TRBJ1-1, with D maybe TRBD1 (5 bases). CDR3 size: 13 residues. Trimming removed 6 bases from V and 6 bases from J, with 14 bases in between. Per the germline V gene, CDR1 is MNHNS and CDR2 is SASEGT.

The chain combines TRBV28 with TRBJ1-2, with D tentatively TRBD1 (6 bases). The V gene lost 3 bases and the J gene lost 4 bases, with 15 bases spanning the gap. Germline assignment: CDR1 MDHEN and CDR2 SYDVKM. The CDR3 consists of 15 residues. The CDR3 reads CASSLDSRITYGYTF. The CDR3 DNA reads TGTGCCAGCAGTTTGGACAGTCGGATAACCTATGGCTACACCTTC.

V is TRBV29-1 and J is TRBJ2-6, with D maybe TRBD1 (6 bases). From germline, CDR1 is SQVTM and CDR2 ANQGSEA. V dropped 6 bases and J dropped 6 bases, with 9 bases sitting between them. The CDR3 is made up of 12 amino acids. For the CDR3, the DNA is TGCAGCGTCGAGGGGGAGGCCAACGTCCTGACTTTC. Amino acids: CSVEGEANVLTF. The full variable domain, in which reference TRBV29-1 and TRBJ2-6 provide the parts outside the CDR3, is SAVISQKPSRDICQRGTSLTIQCQVDSQVTMMFWYRQQPGQSLTLIATANQGSEATYESGFVIDKFPISRPNLTFSTLTVSNMSPEDSSIYLCSVEGEANVLTFGAGSRLTVL.